These 21 T cell receptor beta chains came from one sample sequenced in a study of PD-L1 blockade in urothelial cancer. Profiled with immunoSEQ multiplex PCR; TCRdb holds only in-frame clones, not every one. The sample shows roughly 87,000 clones, roughly 90% of them seen only once. Specimen: PBMCs, collected around atezolizumab (anti-PD-L1) treatment. The receptors derive from a woman aged 70-85 years with urothelial cancer.

The chain links TRBV28 to TRBJ2-7, with 8 bases matching TRBD2. This CDR3 contains 16 residues. From germline, CDR1 is MDHEN and CDR2 SYDVKM. V trimming: 2 bases; J trimming: 2 bases; junction bases outside the gene matches: 8. CDR3 protein: CASSLNVAGGPYEQYF. As DNA, the CDR3 is TGTGCCAGCAGTTTAAACGTGGCGGGAGGACCCTACGAGCAGTACTTC.

This rearrangement joins TRBV15 to TRBJ2-3; TRBD1 agrees at 9 bases. CDR3 length equals 14 residues. Unmatched junction bases numbered 3, after V lost 3 bases and J lost 5 bases. The V gene's germline CDR1 is LNHNV and CDR2 YYDKDF (reference sequence). The CDR3 protein is CATSRDRGRDTQYF. The DNA of the CDR3 is TGTGCCACCAGCAGGGACAGGGGTCGAGATACGCAGTATTTT.

The chain has TRBV19 and TRBJ1-1; maybe TRBD1 (5 bases). Germline-derived CDR1 and CDR2 are LNHDA and SQIVND (reference sequence). Between the trimmed V and J ends, which lost 4 bases and 3 bases, there was a span of 12 bases. The CDR3 is 14 residues long. CDR3 nucleotides: TGTGCCAGTAGTAGACTGAGCAGGGACACTGAAGCTTTCTTT. It is translated as CASSRLSRDTEAFF.

The CDR3: CASSVDGQGAAGSYNEQFF. CDR3 DNA: TGTGCCAGCAGCGTAGATGGTCAGGGGGCCGCAGGGAGTTACAATGAGCAGTTCTTC. This chain connects TRBV9 to TRBJ2-1; the match to TRBD1 covers 8 bases. This CDR3 is 19 amino acids long. Germline V lookup: CDR1 SGDLS, CDR2 YYNGEE. J gave up 4 bases and V 0 bases, and 15 bases lay outside the gene matches. Based on the CDR3 plus reference TRBV9 and TRBJ2-1, the full variable domain is DSGVTQTPKHLITATGQRVTLRCSPRSGDLSVYWYQQSLDQGLQFLIQYYNGEERAKGNILERFSAQQFPDLHSELNLSSLELGDSALYFCASSVDGQGAAGSYNEQFFGPGTRLTVL.

The chain is built from TRBV15 and TRBJ2-3, with unresolved D. V lost 2 bases to trimming and J lost 0 bases, with 9 bases between them. CDR3 length equals 15 residues. Germline V gene lookup returns CDR1 LNHNV and CDR2 YYDKDF (reference sequence). In DNA form, the CDR3 reads TGTGCCACCAGCAGATCGCCGACTAGCACAGATACGCAGTATTTT. It translates to CATSRSPTSTDTQYF.

The chain carries TRBV27 and TRBJ2-1; 7 nucleotides align to TRBD2. Germline lookup yields CDR1 MNHEY and CDR2 SMNVEV (reference sequence). V lost 5 bases, J lost 6 bases, and 10 bases stayed unmatched. This CDR3 region has 15 residues. CDR3 amino acids: CASSRTGTTPNEQFF. The CDR3 DNA reads TGTGCCAGCAGTCGTACCGGGACTACCCCCAATGAGCAGTTCTTC.

CDR3 loop: CASSESLGGVSGYTF. CDR3 DNA sequence: TGTGCCAGCAGCGAATCACTTGGAGGGGTCAGCGGCTACACCTTC. The chain uses TRBV7-2 and TRBJ1-2; D is possibly TRBD1 (5 bases). V was trimmed by 5 bases and J by 8 bases, leaving 21 bases between them. The CDR3 has 15 amino acids. Germline CDR1 reads SGHTA; CDR2 reads FQGNSA. The variable domain in full, completed from reference TRBV7-2 and TRBJ1-2, reads GAGVSQSPSNKVTEKGKDVELRCDPISGHTALYWYRQSLGQGLEFLIYFQGNSAPDKSGLPSDRFSAERTGGSVSTLTIQRTQQEDSAVYLCASSESLGGVSGYTFGSGTRLTVV.

The rearrangement uses TRBV10-1 and TRBJ1-1, with D uncertain. V shed 2 bases and J shed 3 bases, with 7 bases lying between them. The CDR3 sequence is 13 residues long. The germline gives CDR1 WNHNN, CDR2 SYGVQD (reference sequence). CDR3 sequence (DNA): TGCGCCAGCAGTGAGGAGCGTTACACTGAAGCTTTCTTT. Protein: CASSEERYTEAFF.

This chain joins TRBV10-2 and TRBJ1-1; TRBD1 might be the D (6 bases). Germline CDR1 WSHSY, CDR2 SAAADI. This CDR3 has 13 residues. V was pared by 6 bases and J by 0 bases, with 8 bases between. The CDR3 sequence: CASRGQLNTEAFF. CDR3 sequence (DNA): TGCGCCAGCAGGGGACAATTGAACACTGAAGCTTTCTTT.

V usage is TRBV29-1 and J usage is TRBJ1-5; 7 positions agree with TRBD1. Germline CDR1 and CDR2: SQVTM and ANQGSEA. V gave up 3 bases and J gave up 7 bases; unmatched junction bases: 3. This CDR3 is 12 amino acids long. Here the CDR3 reads CSVEQGDQPQHF. In nucleotides, the CDR3 is TGCAGCGTTGAGCAGGGGGACCAGCCCCAGCATTTT.

This chain connects TRBV19 to TRBJ2-2, with 12 bases fitting TRBD1. This CDR3 comprises 17 residues. Germline V gives CDR1 LNHDA, CDR2 SQIVND (reference sequence). V lost 3 bases, J lost 0 bases, and 2 bases stayed unmatched. CDR3 in DNA: TGTGCCAGTAGTATGGGACAGGGGGCAACGAACACCGGGGAGCTGTTTTTT. Translated, it gives CASSMGQGATNTGELFF.

This chain connects TRBV4-1 to TRBJ2-6, with TRBD2 as a possible D gene (7 bases). V lost 0 bases and J lost 1, with 10 bases in between. Germline CDR1 is MGHRA and CDR2 is YSYEKL. This CDR3 region has 17 residues. CDR3 coding DNA: TGCGCCAGCAGCCAAGACAGGGGAGGGTCTGGGGCCAACGTCCTGACTTTC. Residues: CASSQDRGGSGANVLTF.

CDR3 amino acids: CAISFDRDEGYTF. The CDR3 DNA reads as TGTGCCATCAGCTTCGACAGGGATGAGGGCTACACCTTC. This chain joins TRBV10-3 and TRBJ1-2; 7 nucleotides match TRBD1. The V segment lost 6 bases and the J segment 8 bases; nucleotides outside the gene matches: 9. Germline V gene lookup returns CDR1 ENHRY and CDR2 SYGVKD. The CDR3 is 13 amino acids.

The chain combines TRBV4-1 with TRBJ2-3, with 8 bases aligning to TRBD2. CDR1 is MGHRA and CDR2 is YSYEKL in the germline V gene. V was clipped by 0 bases and J by 5 bases; unmatched bases: 10. CDR3 length equals 17 residues. DNA for the CDR3: TGCGCCAGCAGCCAAGAAGTAGGGCGGGGGGTACAAGATACGCAGTATTTT. Encoded protein: CASSQEVGRGVQDTQYF.

V usage is TRBV11-2 and J usage is TRBJ2-1; 12 nucleotides match TRBD2. The CDR3 is 16 residues long. CDR1 SGHAT and CDR2 FQNNGV come from the germline V gene. V dropped 3 bases and J dropped 4; count of bases not matched to a gene: 4. The chain's CDR3 is CASSFRLAGVYNEQFF. CDR3 nucleotides: TGTGCCAGCAGCTTTCGACTAGCGGGAGTATACAATGAGCAGTTCTTC.

J is TRBJ1-5 and V is TRBV19, with 9 bases matching TRBD1. This CDR3 has 15 amino acids. Per the germline V gene, CDR1 is LNHDA and CDR2 is SQIVND (reference sequence). Unmatched junction bases numbered 10, after V lost 6 bases and J lost 7 bases. The CDR3 sequence: CASRLTGTGTQPQHF. As DNA, the CDR3 is TGTGCCAGTAGACTGACCGGGACAGGGACCCAGCCCCAGCATTTT.

The rearrangement joins TRBV28 to TRBJ1-2; 7 nucleotides agree with TRBD1. Germline CDR1 reads MDHEN; CDR2 reads SYDVKM. Trimming removed 2 bases from V and 2 bases from J; junction bases left unmatched: 11. The CDR3 contains 17 residues. The CDR3 is CASSLRPRGQPNYGYTF. CDR3 coding DNA: TGTGCCAGCAGTTTACGCCCTAGGGGGCAGCCCAACTATGGCTACACCTTC.

V and J are TRBV19 and TRBJ2-3; the match to TRBD2 covers 14 bases. CDR3 size: 17 residues. Germline CDR1 LNHDA, CDR2 SQIVND (reference sequence). With 1 base clipped from V and 4 bases from J, the junction kept 4 bases outside the gene matches. Written as DNA, the CDR3 is TGTGCCAGTAGTATAGGAGGGGGACTAGCGGGAGCAGATACGCAGTATTTT. It codes for CASSIGGGLAGADTQYF.

Worth noting for this clone: The limits of the CDR3 on the DNA are not certain, so only TCRdb's listed CDR3 is given. The chain is built from TRBV5-1 and TRBJ2-1; no check of the table's D call, TRBD2, against the DNA was made. Germline values: CDR1 SGHRS, CDR2 YFSETQ. The CDR3 spans 16 amino acids, including both terminal residues. The CDR3 reads CASILEASGGYNEQFF.

V usage is TRBV4-2 and J usage is TRBJ2-1, with D hard to call. This CDR3 is built from 14 residues. Trimming took 1 base from V and 8 from J, leaving 12 bases between them. Germline-derived CDR1 and CDR2 are LGHNA and YNFKEQ. The CDR3 DNA is TGTGCCAGCAGCCAAGTTAGTAGCTTCGATGAGCAGTTCTTC. It encodes CASSQVSSFDEQFF.

The chain employs TRBV6-6 and TRBJ2-5; 7 bases match TRBD2. The CDR3 sequence is 15 residues long. V shed 5 bases, J shed 5 bases, and the junction held 11 bases outside the gene matches. Germline lookup yields CDR1 MNHNY and CDR2 SVGAGI (reference sequence). CDR3 sequence (DNA): TGTGCCAGCAGTCCAGGGACTACCCATAGGGAGACCCAGTACTTC. It specifies CASSPGTTHRETQYF.